This T cell receptor beta chain was captured in a study of T cells in Graves' hyperthyroidism and ophthalmopathy. Study-wide findings and caveats: Blood held most thyroid clonotypes expanded above 0.001 frequency.

The PBMCs were sourced from fresh peripheral blood (less than 11 ml). It was RNA transcripts that yielded the amplified TCR beta CDR3 regions. During a first-round RT-PCR of the TCR CDR3, the HTBI primer set was used. TCRdb called the multiplex PCR reads again in MiXCR, with one record for every CDR3 protein. The sample gives 540,000 or so distinct CDR3 sequences, approximately 14% of which show up once; 6.5% to 8% is in the top ten. Germline V gene sequence: CDR1 SEHNR, CDR2 FQNEAQ (reference sequence). With 8 bases removed from V and 0 bases from J, the gap between germline ends came to 11 bases. The CDR3 consists of 13 residues. In this sample, this clonotype turned up many times. Antigen: not known.

The source of this sequence is a woman under 40 with Graves' hyperthyroidism. This chain joins TRBV7-9 and TRBJ2-7; D remains unclear. Material: blood. As DNA, the CDR3 is TGTGCCAGCCAAAATTATCCCTCCTACGAGCAGTACTTC. It codes for CASQNYPSYEQYF.